One and the same sample provided the 14 T cell receptor beta chains below, sequenced in a study of blood T cell repertoires in COVID-19. Profiled with immunoSEQ multiplex PCR; TCRdb holds only in-frame clones, not every one. This sample yields about 50,000 clones, of which around 92% are seen a single time; about 4.6% belongs to the top ten. Sequenced input: peripheral blood. The receptors were gathered from a man aged 50 to 59 with active COVID-19.

The J gene is TRBJ2-7, the V gene TRBV28; 16 bases line up with TRBD2. V shed 5 bases and J 11 bases; nucleotides not matched to a gene: 12. The germline V gene has CDR1 MDHEN and CDR2 SYDVKM. The CDR3 runs 16 residues. CDR3 nucleotides: TGTGCCAGCAGTGAACACCCAGGGACTAGCGGGGGGGGTAAGTACTTC. Residues: CASSEHPGTSGGGKYF.

The genes are TRBV6-1 and TRBJ2-7; tentative D call: TRBD1 (5 bases). V gave up 3 bases and J gave up 7 bases, with 16 bases separating them. The CDR3 contains 14 residues. Germline lookup yields CDR1 MNHNS and CDR2 SASEGT. Here the CDR3 reads CASSEGPASREQYF. In DNA, the CDR3 is TGTGCCAGCAGTGAGGGGCCAGCCTCTAGGGAGCAGTACTTC.

As DNA, the CDR3 is TGTGCCAGCAGCGAGGGGCAGGGCTACGGCTACACCTTC. Protein: CASSEGQGYGYTF. V is TRBV9 and J is TRBJ1-2; D is possibly TRBD1 (5 bases). V lost 3 bases and J 8 bases, leaving 14 bases between the germline ends. The CDR3 loop spans 13 amino acids. The germline gives CDR1 SGDLS, CDR2 YYNGEE.

In its sample, this clone was seen once. The chain recombines TRBV11-2 with TRBJ1-5, with unresolved D. V was clipped by 0 bases and J by 1 base, with 7 bases between them. Germline assignment: CDR1 SGHAT and CDR2 FQNNGV. The CDR3 is made up of 15 amino acids. CDR3 region: CASSLDPGSNQPQHF. In nucleotides, the CDR3 is TGTGCCAGCAGCTTAGACCCCGGGAGCAATCAGCCCCAGCATTTT.

The V call is TRBV28, the J call TRBJ1-5, with D maybe TRBD1 (6 bases). This CDR3 comprises 15 residues. Germline V gene data show CDR1 as MDHEN and CDR2 as SYDVKM. V lost 6 bases and J lost 6, with 18 bases in between. The CDR3 sequence: CASRAQGTLSQPQHF. The CDR3 region has the DNA TGTGCCAGCAGAGCACAGGGTACACTCAGTCAGCCCCAGCATTTT.

The chain combines TRBV19 with TRBJ2-2; TRBD1 might be the D (5 bases). The germline gives CDR1 LNHDA, CDR2 SQIVND (reference sequence). Trimming left V 4 bases short and J 0 bases short, with 15 bases between. The CDR3 runs to 17 residues. DNA of the CDR3: TGTGCCAGTAGTAACCTATCTGGGGCCGCGAACACCGGGGAGCTGTTTTTT. This encodes CASSNLSGAANTGELFF.

V usage is TRBV4-1 and J usage is TRBJ2-7, with TRBD1 as a possible D gene (5 bases). This CDR3 spans 15 amino acids. Between the trimmed V and J ends, which lost 2 bases and 1 base, there was a span of 12 bases. Germline CDR1 MGHRA, CDR2 YSYEKL. In DNA, the CDR3 is TGCGCCAGCAGCCAACAAGGGCCAGGGTCCTACGAGCAGTACTTC. Amino acids: CASSQQGPGSYEQYF.

This clone was seen once. The chain links TRBV7-3 to TRBJ2-5, with TRBD2 identical over 9 bases. The trim removed 5 bases at V and 5 bases at J, leaving 3 bases unmatched. The CDR3 loop spans 13 amino acids. Per germline, CDR1 SGHTA and CDR2 FQGTGA. Here the CDR3 reads CASSRTSGETQYF. In nucleotides, the CDR3 is TGTGCCAGCAGCCGAACTAGCGGGGAGACCCAGTACTTC.

J is TRBJ2-7 and V is TRBV5-6, with 12 bases that match TRBD2. CDR1 SGHDT and CDR2 YYEEEE come from the germline V gene. J gave up 4 bases and V 3 bases, and 2 bases lay outside the gene matches. CDR3 length: 14 residues. The CDR3 loop is CASSWGLAGYEQYF. In DNA form, the CDR3 reads TGTGCCAGCAGCTGGGGACTAGCGGGTTACGAGCAGTACTTC.

This rearrangement joins TRBV5-5 to TRBJ2-7, with 9 bases matching TRBD2. CDR1 and CDR2 from the germline V gene are SGHKS and YYEKEE (reference sequence). There are 15 residues in the CDR3. V lost 2 bases, J lost 6 bases, and 9 bases stayed unmatched. The CDR3 sequence: CASSLERGEAFEQYF. CDR3 DNA sequence: TGTGCCAGCAGCTTAGAGCGGGGGGAGGCCTTCGAGCAGTACTTC.

The chain combines TRBV3-1 (or the pseudogene TRBV3-2) with TRBJ1-5; unclear D gene. Per germline, CDR1 LGHDT and CDR2 YNNKEL (reference sequence). V was clipped by 2 bases and J by 5 bases, with 13 bases between them. The CDR3 contains 15 residues. The CDR3 region is CASSQFSGSHQPQHF. CDR3 in DNA: TGTGCCAGCAGCCAATTCTCAGGATCCCATCAGCCCCAGCATTTT.

V and J are TRBV9 and TRBJ2-7; TRBD2 matches 11 bases. V dropped 2 bases and J dropped 4; count of bases not matched to a gene: 2. This CDR3 is built from 14 residues. Germline CDR1 is SGDLS and CDR2 is YYNGEE. The CDR3 sequence: CASSVSGGEYEQYF. The CDR3 DNA reads TGTGCCAGCAGCGTTAGCGGGGGGGAATACGAGCAGTACTTC.

The gene calls are TRBV9 and TRBJ2-7; 7 bases fit TRBD1. J gave up 3 bases and V 4 bases, and 10 bases lay outside the gene matches. Looked up from germline, CDR1 is SGDLS and CDR2 is YYNGEE. The CDR3 extends over 15 amino acids. CDR3 in DNA: TGTGCCAGCAGCACAGGGGACAGCGAAAACTACGAGCAGTACTTC. Protein: CASSTGDSENYEQYF.

The rearrangement links TRBV2 to TRBJ2-5, with D tentatively TRBD2 (6 bases). The CDR3 is made up of 14 amino acids. Per germline, CDR1 SNHLY and CDR2 FYNNEI. The V end lost 6 bases, the J end lost 1 base, and 12 bases lay between the germline ends. The DNA for the CDR3 is TGTGCCAGCAGGGGACTCGCCTTCCAAGAGACCCAGTACTTC. Protein sequence: CASRGLAFQETQYF.